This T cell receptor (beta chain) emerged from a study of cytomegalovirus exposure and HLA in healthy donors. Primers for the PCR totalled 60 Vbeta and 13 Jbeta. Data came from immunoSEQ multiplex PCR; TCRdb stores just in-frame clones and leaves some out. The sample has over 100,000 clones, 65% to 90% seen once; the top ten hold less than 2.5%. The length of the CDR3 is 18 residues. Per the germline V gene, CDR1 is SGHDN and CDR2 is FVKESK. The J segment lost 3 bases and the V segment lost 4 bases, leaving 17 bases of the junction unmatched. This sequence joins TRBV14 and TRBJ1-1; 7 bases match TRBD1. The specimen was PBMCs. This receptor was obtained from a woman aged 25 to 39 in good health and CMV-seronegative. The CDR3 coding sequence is TGTGCCAGCAGCCCCCGACAGGGTGCTGTGCAGCGGGACACTGAAGCTTTCTTT. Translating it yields CASSPRQGAVQRDTEAFF.